The 9 T cell receptor beta chains reported below all come from one sample, sequenced in a study of cytotoxic CD8 clonotypes in ibrutinib-treated CLL. Assay: immunoSEQ multiplex PCR; the TCRdb copy retains only in-frame clones and omits some. Of nearly 100,000 clones listed, 70% to 85% were seen once; the top ten hold approximately 30%. The sequences come from PBMCs, collected after 12 months of ibrutinib treatment. The receptors were sampled from a human donor with chronic lymphocytic leukemia.

The genes are TRBV18 and TRBJ2-1; TRBD1 agrees at 9 bases. Looked up from germline, CDR1 is KGHSH and CDR2 is LQKENI. The CDR3 runs to 19 residues. V was clipped by 4 bases and J by 6 bases; unmatched bases: 19. This CDR3 reads CASSRAENRGRYAPNEQFF. In DNA, the CDR3 is TGTGCCAGCTCACGAGCGGAGAACAGGGGGCGATATGCCCCCAATGAGCAGTTCTTC.

The chain carries TRBV2 and TRBJ1-5; 7 bases align to TRBD1. The CDR3 is made up of 13 amino acids. The germline V gene has CDR1 SNHLY and CDR2 FYNNEI. Trimming removed 7 bases from V and 4 bases from J; junction bases left unmatched: 4. The CDR3 DNA sequence: TGTGCCAGCAAGGCAGGGGGAAATCAGCCCCAGCATTTT. It encodes CASKAGGNQPQHF.

This clone was observed a handful of times. The V and J genes are TRBV25-1 and TRBJ1-1; D call uncertain. Germline lookup yields CDR1 MGHDK and CDR2 SYGVNS. CDR3 length equals 11 residues. V gave up 10 bases and J gave up 1 base, with 7 bases separating them. The CDR3 here is CATYRNTEAFF. CDR3 sequence (DNA): TGTGCCACCTACAGGAACACTGAAGCTTTCTTT.

The chain joins TRBV5-1 to TRBJ2-1, with D perhaps TRBD2 (5 bases). The ends were cut back, 0 bases at V and 4 bases at J, with 11 bases in the middle. The germline V gene has CDR1 SGHRS and CDR2 YFSETQ. The CDR3 has 15 amino acids. The CDR3 DNA sequence: TGCGCCAGCAGCTTGGAGGCGGGCGCATACAATGAGCAGTTCTTC. Its translation is CASSLEAGAYNEQFF. The full variable domain, completed using reference TRBV5-1 and TRBJ2-1, is KAGVTQTPRYLIKTRGQQVTLSCSPISGHRSVSWYQQTPGQGLQFLFEYFSETQRNKGNFPGRFSGRQFSNSRSEMNVSTLELGDSALYLCASSLEAGAYNEQFFGPGTRLTVL.

The chain combines TRBV9 with TRBJ1-5; TRBD1 aligns across 9 bases. Germline lookup yields CDR1 SGDLS and CDR2 YYNGEE. V lost 9 bases to trimming and J lost 6 bases; unmatched junction nucleotides: 16. The CDR3 loop spans 16 amino acids. CDR3 loop: CAKLGTGMGFGQPQHF. In nucleotides, the CDR3 is TGTGCCAAACTAGGGACAGGGATGGGTTTCGGTCAGCCCCAGCATTTT.

V and J are TRBV7-2 and TRBJ1-5; D uncertain. CDR1 and CDR2 from the germline V gene are SGHTA and FQGNSA. The V and J ends lost 1 base and 7 bases respectively, with 8 bases between them. This CDR3 region has 13 residues. The CDR3: CASSLVEGQPQHF. For the CDR3, the DNA is TGTGCCAGCAGCTTAGTGGAAGGCCAGCCCCAGCATTTT.

This chain uses TRBV18 with TRBJ1-1; tentatively, D is TRBD1 (5 bases). This CDR3 has 15 residues. Germline values: CDR1 KGHSH, CDR2 LQKENI. The germline V and J ends were trimmed by 6 bases and 5 bases, with 19 bases remaining between them. CDR3 residues: CASSQPGGVGTEAFF. The CDR3 DNA reads as TGTGCCAGCTCCCAACCCGGGGGGGTTGGGACTGAAGCTTTCTTT. The variable domain in full, with the rest retrieved from reference TRBV18 and TRBJ1-1, is NAGVMQNPRHLVRRRGQEARLRCSPMKGHSHVYWYRQLPEEGLKFMVYLQKENIIDESGMPKERFSAEFPKEGPSILRIQQVVRGDSAAYFCASSQPGGVGTEAFFGQGTRLTVV.

The V call is TRBV6-6, the J call TRBJ1-2; 8 bases are a match to TRBD1. V lost 7 bases and J lost 8; bases outside the gene matches: 15. Looked up from germline, CDR1 is MNHNY and CDR2 is SVGAGI (reference sequence). CDR3 length: 15 amino acids. The CDR3 is CASNGQGLIGKGYTF. The CDR3 DNA is TGTGCCAGCAACGGACAGGGTTTGATAGGGAAAGGCTACACCTTC.

The chain couples TRBV30 to TRBJ1-1; D may be TRBD1 (5 bases). The CDR3 is 16 residues long. Germline values: CDR1 GTSNPN, CDR2 SVGIG (reference sequence). The V and J ends lost 7 bases and 0 bases respectively, with 21 bases between them. The chain's CDR3 is CAFRKGWANMNTEAFF. CDR3 nucleotide sequence: TGTGCCTTCCGGAAGGGGTGGGCGAACATGAACACTGAAGCTTTCTTT. Filled out from reference TRBV30 and TRBJ1-1, the complete variable domain reads SQTIHQWPATLVQPVGSPLSLECTVEGTSNPNLYWYRQAAGRGLQLLFYSVGIGQISSEVPQNLSASRPQDRQFILSSKKLLLSDSGFYLCAFRKGWANMNTEAFFGQGTRLTVV.